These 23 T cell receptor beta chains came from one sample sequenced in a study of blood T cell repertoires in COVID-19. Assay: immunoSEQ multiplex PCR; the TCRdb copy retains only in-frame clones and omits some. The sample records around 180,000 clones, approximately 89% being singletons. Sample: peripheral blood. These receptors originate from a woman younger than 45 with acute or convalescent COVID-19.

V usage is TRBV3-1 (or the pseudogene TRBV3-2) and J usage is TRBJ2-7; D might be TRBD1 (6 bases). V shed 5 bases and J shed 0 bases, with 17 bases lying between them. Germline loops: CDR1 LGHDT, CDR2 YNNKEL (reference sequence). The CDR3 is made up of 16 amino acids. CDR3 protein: CASSSYRDTFSYEQYF. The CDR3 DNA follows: TGTGCCAGCAGCTCATACCGGGACACCTTCTCCTACGAGCAGTACTTC.

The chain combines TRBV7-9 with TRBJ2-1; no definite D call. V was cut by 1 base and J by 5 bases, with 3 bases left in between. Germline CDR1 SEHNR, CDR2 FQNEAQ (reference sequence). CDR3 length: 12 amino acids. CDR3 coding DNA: TGTGCCAGCAGCTTAGTCAACAATGAGCAGTTCTTC. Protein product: CASSLVNNEQFF.

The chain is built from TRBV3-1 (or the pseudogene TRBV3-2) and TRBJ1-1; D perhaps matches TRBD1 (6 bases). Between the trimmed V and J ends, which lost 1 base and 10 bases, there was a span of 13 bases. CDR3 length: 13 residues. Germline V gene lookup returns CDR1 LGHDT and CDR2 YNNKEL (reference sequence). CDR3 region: CASSQGGGAPAFF. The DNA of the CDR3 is TGTGCCAGCAGCCAAGGAGGGGGAGCTCCAGCTTTCTTT.

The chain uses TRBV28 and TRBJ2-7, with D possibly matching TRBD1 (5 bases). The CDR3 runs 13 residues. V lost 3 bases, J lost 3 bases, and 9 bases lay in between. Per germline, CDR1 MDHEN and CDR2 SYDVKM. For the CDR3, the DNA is TGTGCCAGCAGTTTCCAGGGAATCTACGAGCAGTACTTC. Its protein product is CASSFQGIYEQYF.

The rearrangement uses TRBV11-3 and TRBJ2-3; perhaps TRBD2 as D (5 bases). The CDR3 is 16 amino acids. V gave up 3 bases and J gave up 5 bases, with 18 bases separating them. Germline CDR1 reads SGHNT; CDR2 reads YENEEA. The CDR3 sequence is CASSFESRADGDTQYF. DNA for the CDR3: TGTGCCAGCAGCTTCGAGTCGCGGGCCGACGGAGATACGCAGTATTTT.

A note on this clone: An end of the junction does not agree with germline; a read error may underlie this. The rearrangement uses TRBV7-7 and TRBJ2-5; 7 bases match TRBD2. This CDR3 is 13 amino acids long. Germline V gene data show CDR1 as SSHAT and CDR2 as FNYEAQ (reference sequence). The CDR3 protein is CASSSNPGGTQYF. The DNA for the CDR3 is TGTGCTAGCAGCTCGAACCCGGGGGGGACCCAGTACTTC.

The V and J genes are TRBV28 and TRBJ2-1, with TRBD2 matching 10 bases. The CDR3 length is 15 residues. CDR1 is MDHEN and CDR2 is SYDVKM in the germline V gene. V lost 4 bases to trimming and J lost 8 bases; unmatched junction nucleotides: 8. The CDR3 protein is CASSWVAGGGDEQFF. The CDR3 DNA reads TGTGCCAGCAGTTGGGTAGCGGGAGGCGGGGATGAGCAGTTCTTC.

The CDR3 coding sequence is TGTGCCTGGAGTGTGGGGCCGAACACTGAAGCTTTCTTT. Translating gives CAWSVGPNTEAFF. The chain is built from TRBV30 and TRBJ1-1; D is possibly TRBD1 (5 bases). Germline lookup yields CDR1 GTSNPN and CDR2 SVGIG (reference sequence). This CDR3 is built from 13 residues. V was trimmed by 0 bases and J by 1 base, leaving 6 bases between them.

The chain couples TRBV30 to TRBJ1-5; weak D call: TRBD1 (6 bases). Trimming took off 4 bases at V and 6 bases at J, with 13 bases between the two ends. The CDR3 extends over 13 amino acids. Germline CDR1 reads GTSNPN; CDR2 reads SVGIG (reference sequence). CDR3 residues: CAWNREWGQPQHF. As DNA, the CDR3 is TGTGCCTGGAACAGGGAGTGGGGTCAGCCCCAGCATTTT. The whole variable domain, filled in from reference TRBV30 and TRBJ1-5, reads SQTIHQWPATLVQPVGSPLSLECTVEGTSNPNLYWYRQAAGRGLQLLFYSVGIGQISSEVPQNLSASRPQDRQFILSSKKLLLSDSGFYLCAWNREWGQPQHFGDGTRLSIL.

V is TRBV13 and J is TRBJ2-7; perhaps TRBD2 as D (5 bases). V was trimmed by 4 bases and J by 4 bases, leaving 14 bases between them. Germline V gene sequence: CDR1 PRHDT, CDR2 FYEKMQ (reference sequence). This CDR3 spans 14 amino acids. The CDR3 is CASSYRLSPYEQYF. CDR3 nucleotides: TGTGCCAGCAGCTACAGACTATCCCCATACGAGCAGTACTTC.

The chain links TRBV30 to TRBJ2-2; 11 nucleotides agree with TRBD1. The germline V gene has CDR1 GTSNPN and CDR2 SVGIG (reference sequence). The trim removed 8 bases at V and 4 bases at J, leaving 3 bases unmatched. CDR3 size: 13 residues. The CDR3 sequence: CAGQGAPTGELFF. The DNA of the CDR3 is TGTGCCGGACAGGGGGCGCCCACCGGGGAGCTGTTTTTT. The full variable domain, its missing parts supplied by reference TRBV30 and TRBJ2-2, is SQTIHQWPATLVQPVGSPLSLECTVEGTSNPNLYWYRQAAGRGLQLLFYSVGIGQISSEVPQNLSASRPQDRQFILSSKKLLLSDSGFYLCAGQGAPTGELFFGEGSRLTVL.

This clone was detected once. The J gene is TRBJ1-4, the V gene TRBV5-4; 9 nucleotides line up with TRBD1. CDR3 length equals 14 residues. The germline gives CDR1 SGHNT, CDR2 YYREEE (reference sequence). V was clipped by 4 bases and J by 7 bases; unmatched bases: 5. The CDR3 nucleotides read TGTGCCAGCAGCCTAGACAGGGGGTTTGAAAAACTGTTTTTT. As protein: CASSLDRGFEKLFF.

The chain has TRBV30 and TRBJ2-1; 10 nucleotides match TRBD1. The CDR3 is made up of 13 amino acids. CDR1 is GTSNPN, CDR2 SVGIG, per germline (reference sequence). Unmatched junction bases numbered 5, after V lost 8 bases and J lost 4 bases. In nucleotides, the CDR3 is TGTGCCGGTAGACAGGGGGCGTACAATGAGCAGTTCTTC. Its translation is CAGRQGAYNEQFF.

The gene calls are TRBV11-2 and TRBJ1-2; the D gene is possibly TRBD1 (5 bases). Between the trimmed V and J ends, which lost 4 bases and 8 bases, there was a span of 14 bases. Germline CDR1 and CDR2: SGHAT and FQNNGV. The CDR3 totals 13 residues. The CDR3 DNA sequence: TGTGCCAGCAGCTCCCGTCCAGGGCACGGCTACACCTTC. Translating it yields CASSSRPGHGYTF. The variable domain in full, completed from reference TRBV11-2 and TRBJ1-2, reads EAGVAQSPRYKIIEKRQSVAFWCNPISGHATLYWYQQILGQGPKLLIQFQNNGVVDDSQLPKDRFSAERLKGVDSTLKIQPAKLEDSAVYLCASSSRPGHGYTFGSGTRLTVV.

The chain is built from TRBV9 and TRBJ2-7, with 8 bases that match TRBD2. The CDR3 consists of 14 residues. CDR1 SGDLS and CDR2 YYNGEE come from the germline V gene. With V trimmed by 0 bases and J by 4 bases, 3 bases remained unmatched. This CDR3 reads CASSVAGGPYEQYF. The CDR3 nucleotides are TGTGCCAGCAGCGTAGCGGGAGGGCCTTACGAGCAGTACTTC. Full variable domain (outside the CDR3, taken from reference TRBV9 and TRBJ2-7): DSGVTQTPKHLITATGQRVTLRCSPRSGDLSVYWYQQSLDQGLQFLIQYYNGEERAKGNILERFSAQQFPDLHSELNLSSLELGDSALYFCASSVAGGPYEQYFGPGTRLTVT.

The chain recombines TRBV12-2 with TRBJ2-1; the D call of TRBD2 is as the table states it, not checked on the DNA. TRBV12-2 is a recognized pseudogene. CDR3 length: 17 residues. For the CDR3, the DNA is TGTGCAAGTCGCCGAAGCCGCCTTAAAAGCTCCTACAATGAGCAGTTCTTC. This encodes CASRRSRLKSSYNEQFF.

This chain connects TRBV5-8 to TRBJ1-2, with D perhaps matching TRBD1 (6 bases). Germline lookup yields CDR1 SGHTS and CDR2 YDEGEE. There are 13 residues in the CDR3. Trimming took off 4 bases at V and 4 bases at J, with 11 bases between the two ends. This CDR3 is CASSIRGSYGYTF. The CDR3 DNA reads TGTGCCAGCAGCATCAGGGGAAGCTATGGCTACACCTTC.

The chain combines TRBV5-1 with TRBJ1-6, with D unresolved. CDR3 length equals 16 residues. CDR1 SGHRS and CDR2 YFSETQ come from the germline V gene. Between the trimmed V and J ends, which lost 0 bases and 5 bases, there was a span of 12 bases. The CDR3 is CASSLAAPQNNSPLHF. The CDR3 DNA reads TGCGCCAGCAGCTTGGCCGCGCCACAGAATAATTCACCCCTCCACTTT.

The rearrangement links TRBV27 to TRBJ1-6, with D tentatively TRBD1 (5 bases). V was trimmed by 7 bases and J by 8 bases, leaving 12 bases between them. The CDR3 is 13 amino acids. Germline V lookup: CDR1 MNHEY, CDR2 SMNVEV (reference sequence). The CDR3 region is CASNGGIHSPLHF. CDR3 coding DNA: TGTGCCAGCAATGGGGGGATTCATTCACCCCTCCACTTT.

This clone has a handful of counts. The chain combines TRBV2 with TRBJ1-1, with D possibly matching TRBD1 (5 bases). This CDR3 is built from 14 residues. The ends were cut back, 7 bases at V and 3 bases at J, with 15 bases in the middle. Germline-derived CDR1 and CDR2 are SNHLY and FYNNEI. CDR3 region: CASMSRDFYTEAFF. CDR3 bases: TGTGCCAGCATGAGCCGGGACTTTTACACTGAAGCTTTCTTT.

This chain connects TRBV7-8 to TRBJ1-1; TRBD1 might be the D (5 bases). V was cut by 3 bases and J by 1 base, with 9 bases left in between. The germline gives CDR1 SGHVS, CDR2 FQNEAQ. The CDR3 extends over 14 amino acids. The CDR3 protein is CASSFRAENTEAFF. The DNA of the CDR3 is TGTGCCAGCAGCTTCAGGGCAGAGAACACTGAAGCTTTCTTT.

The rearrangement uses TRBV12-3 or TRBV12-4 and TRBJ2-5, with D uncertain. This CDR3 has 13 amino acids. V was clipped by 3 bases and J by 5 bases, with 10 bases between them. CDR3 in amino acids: CASSLIGRETQYF. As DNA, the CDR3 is TGTGCCAGCAGTTTGATCGGTCGTGAGACCCAGTACTTC.

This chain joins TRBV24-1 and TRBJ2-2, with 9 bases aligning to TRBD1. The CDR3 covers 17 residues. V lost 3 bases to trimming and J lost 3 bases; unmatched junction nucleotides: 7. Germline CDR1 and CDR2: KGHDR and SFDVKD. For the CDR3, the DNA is TGTGCCACCAGTGATGAAACAGGGGGCATGTACACCGGGGAGCTGTTTTTT. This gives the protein CATSDETGGMYTGELFF.